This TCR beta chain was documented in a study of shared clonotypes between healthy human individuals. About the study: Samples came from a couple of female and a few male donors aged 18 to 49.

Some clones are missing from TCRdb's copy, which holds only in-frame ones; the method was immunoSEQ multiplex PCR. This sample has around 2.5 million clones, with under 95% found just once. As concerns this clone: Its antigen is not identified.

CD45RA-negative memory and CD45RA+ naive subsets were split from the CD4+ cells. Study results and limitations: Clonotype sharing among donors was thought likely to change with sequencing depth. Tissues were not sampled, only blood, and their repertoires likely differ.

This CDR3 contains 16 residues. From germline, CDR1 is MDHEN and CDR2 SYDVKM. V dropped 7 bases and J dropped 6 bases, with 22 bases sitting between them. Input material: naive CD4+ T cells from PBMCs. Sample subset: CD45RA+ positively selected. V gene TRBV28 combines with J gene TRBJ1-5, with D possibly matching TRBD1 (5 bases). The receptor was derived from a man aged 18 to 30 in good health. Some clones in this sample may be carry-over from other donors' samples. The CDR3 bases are TGTGCCAGCACCCAAGGGGCAGGTGGTCTTGGTCAGCCCCAGCATTTT. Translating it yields CASTQGAGGLGQPQHF.